The 18 T cell receptor beta chains below all came from one sample that was sequenced in a study of T cells after yellow fever vaccination. TCRdb re-analysed the 5' RACE reads in MiXCR, keeping a single row per CDR3 protein. The table shows 120,000 or so distinct CDR3 sequences, with approximately 14% occurring only once. Sequencing used CD8+ T cells sorted from PBMCs, obtained 5 days after the yellow fever booster vaccination. The source of these receptors is a man younger than 35 who received the YFV17D yellow fever vaccine.

This clonotype was observed a few times. In DNA, the CDR3 is TGTGCCGTGGTTCCTGGGACATCGCCCGAAGCTTTCTTT. Its protein product is CAVVPGTSPEAFF. The chain combines TRBV12-3 or TRBV12-4 with TRBJ1-1; a weak D match, TRBD1 (6 bases). The CDR3 consists of 13 residues. The V gene lost 11 bases and the J gene lost 8 bases, with 21 bases spanning the gap.

The sample holds a few counts of this clonotype. The chain uses TRBV18 and TRBJ2-4; D gene uncertain. Germline V gene data show CDR1 as KGHSH and CDR2 as LQKENI. There are 15 residues in the CDR3. V was cut by 6 bases and J by 0 bases, with 12 bases left in between. DNA for the CDR3: TGTGCCAGCTCCTGGACGGGCGAAGCCAAAAACATTCAGTACTTC. Residues: CASSWTGEAKNIQYF.

At least ten counts were recorded for this clonotype. The chain couples TRBV7-9 to TRBJ1-3; TRBD1 aligns across 7 bases. CDR3 length: 15 amino acids. Germline V gene sequence: CDR1 SEHNR, CDR2 FQNEAQ (reference sequence). Trimming cost V 7 bases and J 10 bases; bases outside gene matches: 16. The CDR3 loop is CASTATGPEGPTIYF. For the CDR3, the DNA is TGTGCCAGCACCGCGACAGGGCCGGAAGGTCCGACCATATATTTT.

The V call is TRBV20-1, the J call TRBJ2-1, with TRBD2 matching 8 bases. The CDR3 runs 18 residues. V dropped 4 bases and J dropped 4; count of bases not matched to a gene: 18. The germline V gene encodes CDR1 DFQATT and CDR2 SNEGSKA (reference sequence). The DNA of the CDR3 is TGCAGTGCTACAATTAGTCCTAAAGTAGCGGGGTGGTACAATGAGCAGTTCTTC. This sequence encodes CSATISPKVAGWYNEQFF.

This clonotype came up many times. The chain combines TRBV29-1 with TRBJ1-1; D unresolved. Trimming cost V 6 bases and J 2 bases, with 10 bases left between them. CDR3 length: 12 residues. The V gene's germline CDR1 is SQVTM and CDR2 ANQGSEA. CDR3 bases: TGCAGCGTGGCTCCGGGTAACACTGAAGCTTTCTTT. Protein sequence: CSVAPGNTEAFF.

This clonotype turned up a few times. V is TRBV9 and J is TRBJ2-3; unclear D gene. Trimming stripped 3 bases from V and 6 bases from J, with 8 bases between. Per germline, CDR1 SGDLS and CDR2 YYNGEE. This CDR3 is 12 amino acids long. The CDR3 nucleotides are TGTGCCAGCAGCGCCCGTGGGGATACGCAGTATTTT. As protein: CASSARGDTQYF.

V and J are TRBV9 and TRBJ1-2, with 7 positions matching TRBD1. Germline loops: CDR1 SGDLS, CDR2 YYNGEE. The CDR3 contains 13 residues. V lost 0 bases to trimming and J lost 4 bases; unmatched junction nucleotides: 0. The CDR3 DNA reads TGTGCCAGCAGCGTAGGGGACAGCTATGGCTACACCTTC. It translates to CASSVGDSYGYTF.

This clonotype was seen a few times. This sequence joins TRBV12-3 or TRBV12-4 and TRBJ2-1; D may correspond to TRBD1 or TRBD2 (6 bases each). The ends were cut back, 7 bases at V and 8 bases at J, with 15 bases in the middle. The length of the CDR3 is 13 residues. The CDR3: CASTPIRGHEQFF. CDR3 nucleotide sequence: TGTGCCAGCACCCCCATCCGGGGGCATGAGCAGTTCTTC.

The table lists this clonotype with a few counts. The genes are TRBV27 and TRBJ2-3; 7 nucleotides align to TRBD1. Germline lookup yields CDR1 MNHEY and CDR2 SMNVEV (reference sequence). V lost 4 bases, J lost 1 base, and 2 bases stayed unmatched. CDR3 size: 14 residues. The CDR3 sequence: CASSWTGGTDTQYF. The CDR3 coding sequence is TGTGCCAGCAGTTGGACAGGAGGCACAGATACGCAGTATTTT.

This clonotype was found many times. In DNA, the CDR3 is TGCGCCAGCAGCCCGAGCCAGGGTAACGAGCAGTACTTC. It is translated as CASSPSQGNEQYF. The genes are TRBV4-1 and TRBJ2-7; tentatively, D is TRBD1 (5 bases). The length of the CDR3 is 13 residues. With 4 bases removed from V and 5 bases from J, the gap between germline ends came to 12 bases. Germline assignment: CDR1 MGHRA and CDR2 YSYEKL.

The sample holds a few counts of this clonotype. The V gene is TRBV3-1, the J gene TRBJ2-5; 9 bases are a match to TRBD2. The V segment lost 4 bases and the J segment 5 bases; nucleotides outside the gene matches: 8. The CDR3 is 15 amino acids. CDR1 is LGHDT, CDR2 YNNKEL, per germline (reference sequence). CDR3 sequence reads: CASSPELAGLETQYF. Written as DNA, the CDR3 is TGTGCCAGCAGCCCTGAGCTAGCGGGGCTTGAGACCCAGTACTTC.

The chain joins TRBV12-3 or TRBV12-4 to TRBJ2-1; 9 nucleotides align to TRBD1. This CDR3 spans 16 amino acids. The V gene end was trimmed by 4 bases and the J gene end by 8 bases; junction bases not matched to a gene: 12. Written as DNA, the CDR3 is TGTGCCAGCAGTTCGATCTCCGGGACAGGGATCGATGAGCAGTTCTTC. Translating gives CASSSISGTGIDEQFF.

This clonotype appeared a few times. CDR3: CASSYPGQGRAGELFF. The CDR3 DNA is TGTGCCAGCAGCTACCCGGGACAGGGGAGGGCCGGGGAGCTGTTTTTT. V gene TRBV11-2 combines with J gene TRBJ2-2; 10 bases align to TRBD1. The CDR3 sequence is 16 residues long. Germline loops: CDR1 SGHAT, CDR2 FQNNGV. V shed 4 bases and J 6 bases; nucleotides not matched to a gene: 8.

This clonotype was seen many times. V usage is TRBV7-8 and J usage is TRBJ1-3; D may be TRBD1 (6 bases). The CDR3 runs 18 residues. V was clipped by 1 base and J by 0 bases, with 16 bases between them. Germline CDR1 SGHVS, CDR2 FQNEAQ. CDR3 in amino acids: CASSLGWGPRRSGNTIYF. The CDR3 nucleotides are TGTGCCAGCAGCTTAGGTTGGGGGCCGCGTCGCTCTGGAAACACCATATATTTT. The variable domain in full, with the rest retrieved from reference TRBV7-8 and TRBJ1-3, is GAGVSQSPRYKVAKRGQDVALRCDPISGHVSLFWYQQALGQGPEFLTYFQNEAQLDKSGLPSDRFFAERPEGSVSTLKIQRTQQEDSAVYLCASSLGWGPRRSGNTIYFGEGSWLTVV.

The rearrangement uses TRBV19 and TRBJ2-1; the D is unclear. Germline V gives CDR1 LNHDA, CDR2 SQIVND (reference sequence). Trimming shortened V by 4 bases and J by 7 bases, and 8 bases separated the two germline ends. The CDR3 has 12 amino acids. CDR3: CASSTTLNEQFF. Here the CDR3 DNA reads TGTGCCAGTAGTACTACCCTAAATGAGCAGTTCTTC. The full variable domain, in which reference TRBV19 and TRBJ2-1 provide the parts outside the CDR3, is DGGITQSPKYLFRKEGQNVTLSCEQNLNHDAMYWYRQDPGQGLRLIYYSQIVNDFQKGDIAEGYSVSREKKESFPLTVTSAQKNPTAFYLCASSTTLNEQFFGPGTRLTVL.

This clonotype came up many times. The chain recombines TRBV28 with TRBJ1-4, with 7 bases matching TRBD1. There are 18 residues in the CDR3. Trimming cost V 2 bases and J 3 bases; bases outside gene matches: 12. CDR1 MDHEN and CDR2 SYDVKM come from the germline V gene. The CDR3, as DNA: TGTGCCAGCAGTTTACCCGGGACAGCTCCCAATGCTAATGAAAAACTGTTTTTT. It translates to CASSLPGTAPNANEKLFF.

V usage is TRBV4-1 and J usage is TRBJ2-7, with 10 bases fitting TRBD1. The CDR3 has 14 residues. The V gene's germline CDR1 is MGHRA and CDR2 YSYEKL. V lost 4 bases to trimming and J lost 4 bases; unmatched junction nucleotides: 4. This chain's CDR3 is CASSLRDRGYEQYF. The CDR3 coding sequence is TGCGCCAGCAGCCTCCGGGACAGGGGATACGAGCAGTACTTC.

In this sample, this clonotype turned up a few times. V and J are TRBV12-3 or TRBV12-4 and TRBJ2-1; D might be TRBD2 (6 bases). The CDR3 loop spans 15 amino acids. V was clipped by 3 bases and J by 3 bases, with 12 bases between them. The CDR3 coding sequence is TGTGCCAGCAGTTTCCGGGAGACTTTCTACAATGAGCAGTTCTTC. Its protein product is CASSFRETFYNEQFF.